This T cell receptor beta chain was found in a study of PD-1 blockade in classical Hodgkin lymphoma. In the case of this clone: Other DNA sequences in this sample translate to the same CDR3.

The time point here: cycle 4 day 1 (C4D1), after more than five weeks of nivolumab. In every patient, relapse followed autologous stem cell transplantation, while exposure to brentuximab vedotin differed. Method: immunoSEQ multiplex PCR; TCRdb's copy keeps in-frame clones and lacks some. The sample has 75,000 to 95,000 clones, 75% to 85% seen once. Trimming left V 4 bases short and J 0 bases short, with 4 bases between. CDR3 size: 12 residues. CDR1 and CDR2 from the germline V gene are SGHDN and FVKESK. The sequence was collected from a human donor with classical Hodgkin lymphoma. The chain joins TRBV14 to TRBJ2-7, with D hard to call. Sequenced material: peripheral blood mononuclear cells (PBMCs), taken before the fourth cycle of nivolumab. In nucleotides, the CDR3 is TGTGCCAGCAGCCTGAGCTCCTACGAGCAGTACTTC. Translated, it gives CASSLSSYEQYF.